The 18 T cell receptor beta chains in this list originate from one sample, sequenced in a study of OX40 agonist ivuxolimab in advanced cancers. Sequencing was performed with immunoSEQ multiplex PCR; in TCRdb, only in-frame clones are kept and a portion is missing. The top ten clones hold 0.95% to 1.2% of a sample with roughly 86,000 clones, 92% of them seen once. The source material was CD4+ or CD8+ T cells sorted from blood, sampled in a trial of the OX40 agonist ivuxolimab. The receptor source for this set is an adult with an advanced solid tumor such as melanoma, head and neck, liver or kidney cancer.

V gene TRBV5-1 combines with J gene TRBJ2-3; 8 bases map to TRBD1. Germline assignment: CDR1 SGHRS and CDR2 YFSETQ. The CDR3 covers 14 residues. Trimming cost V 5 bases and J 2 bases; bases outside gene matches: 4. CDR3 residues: CASSPGQDTDTQYF. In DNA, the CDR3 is TGCGCCAGCAGTCCGGGACAGGACACAGATACGCAGTATTTT.

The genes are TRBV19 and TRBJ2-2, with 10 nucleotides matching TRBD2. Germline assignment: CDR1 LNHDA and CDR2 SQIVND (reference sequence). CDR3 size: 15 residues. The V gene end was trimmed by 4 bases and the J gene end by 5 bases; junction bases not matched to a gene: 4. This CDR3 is CASSSSGRRTGELFF. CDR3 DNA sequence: TGTGCCAGTAGTAGTAGCGGGAGGAGGACCGGGGAGCTGTTTTTT.

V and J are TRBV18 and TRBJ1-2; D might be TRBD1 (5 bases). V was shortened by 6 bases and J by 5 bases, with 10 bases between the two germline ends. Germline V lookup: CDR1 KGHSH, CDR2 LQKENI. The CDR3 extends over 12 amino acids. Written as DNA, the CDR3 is TGTGCCAGCTCCCAACAGGTTTATGGCTACACCTTC. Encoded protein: CASSQQVYGYTF.

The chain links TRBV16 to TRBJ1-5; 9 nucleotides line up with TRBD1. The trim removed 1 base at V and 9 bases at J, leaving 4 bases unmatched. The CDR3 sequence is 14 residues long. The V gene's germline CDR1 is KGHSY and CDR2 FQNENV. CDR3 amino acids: CASSQLGQGMPQHF. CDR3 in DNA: TGTGCCAGCAGCCAATTGGGACAGGGCATGCCCCAGCATTTT.

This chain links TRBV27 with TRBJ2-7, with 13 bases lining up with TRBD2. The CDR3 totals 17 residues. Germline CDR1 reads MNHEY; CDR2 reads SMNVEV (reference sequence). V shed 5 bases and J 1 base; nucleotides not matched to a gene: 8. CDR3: CASSARLAGGLSYEQYF. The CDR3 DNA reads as TGTGCCAGCAGTGCCCGACTAGCGGGAGGACTGTCCTACGAGCAGTACTTC.

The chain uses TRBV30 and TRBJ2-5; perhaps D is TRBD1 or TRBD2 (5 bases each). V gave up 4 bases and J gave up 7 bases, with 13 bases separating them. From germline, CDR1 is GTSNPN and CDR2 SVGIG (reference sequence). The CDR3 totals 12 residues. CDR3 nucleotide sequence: TGTGCCTGGACCACGGGGCTAGGGACCCAGTACTTC. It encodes CAWTTGLGTQYF.

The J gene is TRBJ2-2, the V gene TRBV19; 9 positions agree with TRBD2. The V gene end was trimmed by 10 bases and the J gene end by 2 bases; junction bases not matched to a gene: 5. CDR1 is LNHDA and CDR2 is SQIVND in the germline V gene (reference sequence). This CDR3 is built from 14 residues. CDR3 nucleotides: TGTGCCATCCGACTAGCGGTCAACACCGGGGAGCTGTTTTTT. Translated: CAIRLAVNTGELFF.

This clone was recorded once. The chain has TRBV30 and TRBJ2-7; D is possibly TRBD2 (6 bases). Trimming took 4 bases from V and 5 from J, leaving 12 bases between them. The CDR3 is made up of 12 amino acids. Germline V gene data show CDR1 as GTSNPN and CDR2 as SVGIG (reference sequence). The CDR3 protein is CAWTGSGNEQYF. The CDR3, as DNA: TGTGCCTGGACCGGGAGTGGGAACGAGCAGTACTTC.

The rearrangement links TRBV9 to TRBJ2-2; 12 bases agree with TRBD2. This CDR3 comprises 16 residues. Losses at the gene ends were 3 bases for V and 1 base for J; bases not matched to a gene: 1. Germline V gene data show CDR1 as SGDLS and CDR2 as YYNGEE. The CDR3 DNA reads TGTGCCAGCAGCGCTAGCGGGAGGGGGAACACCGGGGAGCTGTTTTTT. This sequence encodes CASSASGRGNTGELFF. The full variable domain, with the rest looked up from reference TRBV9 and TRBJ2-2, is DSGVTQTPKHLITATGQRVTLRCSPRSGDLSVYWYQQSLDQGLQFLIQYYNGEERAKGNILERFSAQQFPDLHSELNLSSLELGDSALYFCASSASGRGNTGELFFGEGSRLTVL.

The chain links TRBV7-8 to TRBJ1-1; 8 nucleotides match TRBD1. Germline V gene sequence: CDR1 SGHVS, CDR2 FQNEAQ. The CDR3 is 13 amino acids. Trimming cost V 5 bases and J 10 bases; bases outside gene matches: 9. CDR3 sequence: CASSMGQARRAFF. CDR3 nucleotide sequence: TGTGCCAGCAGCATGGGACAGGCACGGCGAGCTTTCTTT.

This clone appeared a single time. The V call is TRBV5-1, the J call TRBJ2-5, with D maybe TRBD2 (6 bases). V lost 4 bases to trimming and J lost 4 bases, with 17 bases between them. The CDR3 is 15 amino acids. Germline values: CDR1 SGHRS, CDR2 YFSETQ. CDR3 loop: CASSPMAEGRETQYF. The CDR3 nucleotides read TGCGCCAGCAGCCCAATGGCGGAGGGTAGAGAGACCCAGTACTTC. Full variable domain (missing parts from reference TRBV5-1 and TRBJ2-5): KAGVTQTPRYLIKTRGQQVTLSCSPISGHRSVSWYQQTPGQGLQFLFEYFSETQRNKGNFPGRFSGRQFSNSRSEMNVSTLELGDSALYLCASSPMAEGRETQYFGPGTRLLVL.

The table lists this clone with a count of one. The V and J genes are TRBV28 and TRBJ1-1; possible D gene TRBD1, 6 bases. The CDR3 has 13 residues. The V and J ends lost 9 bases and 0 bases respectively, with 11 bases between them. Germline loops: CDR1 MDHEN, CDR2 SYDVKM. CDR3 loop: CASRTVMNTEAFF. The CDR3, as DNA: TGTGCCAGTAGGACAGTCATGAACACTGAAGCTTTCTTT.

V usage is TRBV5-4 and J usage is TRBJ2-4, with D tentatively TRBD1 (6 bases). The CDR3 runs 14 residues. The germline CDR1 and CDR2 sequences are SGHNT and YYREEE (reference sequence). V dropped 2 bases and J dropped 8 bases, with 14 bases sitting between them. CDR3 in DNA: TGTGCCAGCAGCTTTAAATTACAGGGAGACATTCAGTACTTC. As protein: CASSFKLQGDIQYF.

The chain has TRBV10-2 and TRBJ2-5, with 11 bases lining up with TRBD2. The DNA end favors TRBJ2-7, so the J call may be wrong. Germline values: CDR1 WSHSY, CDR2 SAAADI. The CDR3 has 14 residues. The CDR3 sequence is CASSDIAGGFEQYF. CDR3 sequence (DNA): TGCGCCAGCAGTGACATAGCGGGAGGGTTCGAGCAGTACTTC.

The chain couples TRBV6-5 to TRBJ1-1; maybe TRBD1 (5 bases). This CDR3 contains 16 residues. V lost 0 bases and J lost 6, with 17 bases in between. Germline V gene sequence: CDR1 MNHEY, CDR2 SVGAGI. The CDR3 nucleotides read TGTGCCAGCAGTTACTCGGGACGGACCCTTTTGGCTGAAGCTTTCTTT. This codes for CASSYSGRTLLAEAFF.

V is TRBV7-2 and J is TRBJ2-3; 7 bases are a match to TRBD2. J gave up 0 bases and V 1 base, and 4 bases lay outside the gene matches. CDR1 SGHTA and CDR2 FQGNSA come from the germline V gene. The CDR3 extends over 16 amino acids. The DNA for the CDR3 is TGTGCCAGCAGCTTAGACAGCGGGGCTAGCACAGATACGCAGTATTTT. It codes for CASSLDSGASTDTQYF.

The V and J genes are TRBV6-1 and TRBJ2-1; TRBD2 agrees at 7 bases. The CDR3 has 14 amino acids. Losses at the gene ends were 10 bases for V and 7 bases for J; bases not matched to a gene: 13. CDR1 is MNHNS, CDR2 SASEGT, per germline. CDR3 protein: CATSRREIGNEQFF. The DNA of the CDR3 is TGTGCCACCTCCCGGCGGGAGATCGGGAATGAGCAGTTCTTC.

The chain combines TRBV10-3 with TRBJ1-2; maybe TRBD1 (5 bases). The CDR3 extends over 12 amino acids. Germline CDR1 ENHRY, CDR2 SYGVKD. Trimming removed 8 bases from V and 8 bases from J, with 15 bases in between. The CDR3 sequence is CAIDGGSRGYTF. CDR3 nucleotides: TGTGCCATCGATGGGGGGTCTAGAGGCTACACCTTC.